This TCR beta chain originates from a study of cytomegalovirus exposure and HLA in healthy donors. The PCR employed 60 Vbeta primers together with 13 Jbeta primers. Here immunoSEQ multiplex PCR was the method, and the copy in TCRdb shows in-frame clones only, minus some. The sample contains under 150,000 clones, about 85% of which appear only once. The CDR3 consists of 16 residues. Trimming shortened V by 0 bases and J by 5 bases, and 16 bases separated the two germline ends. Germline CDR1 is MNHEY and CDR2 is SMNVEV (reference sequence). Specimen: PBMCs. The V and J genes are TRBV27 and TRBJ1-1; D is perhaps TRBD1 (6 bases). The clonotype comes from a boy aged 5-17 years in good health and CMV-seronegative. CDR3 coding DNA: TGTGCCAGCAGTTTATCGATCGGGGGGGCAAAAACTGAAGCTTTCTTT. Amino acids: CASSLSIGGAKTEAFF.